The next 29 T cell receptor beta chains were all read from a single sample in a study of blood T cell repertoires in COVID-19. The protocol was immunoSEQ multiplex PCR, while the TCRdb copy is restricted to in-frame clones and leaves out a portion. The sample holds some 210,000 clones, roughly 79% seen once. Material for sequencing was PBMCs or T cells enriched from blood (not recorded which). These TCRs come from a woman in her forties or fifties with acute COVID-19.

V is TRBV6-6 and J is TRBJ2-7; a weak D match, TRBD1 (6 bases). Deletions cut 3 bases from V and 2 bases from J, with 11 bases between. Looked up from germline, CDR1 is MNHNY and CDR2 is SVGAGI (reference sequence). This CDR3 is built from 14 residues. The CDR3 spells CASSYSQGTYEQYF. CDR3 in DNA: TGTGCCAGCAGTTATAGCCAGGGGACCTACGAGCAGTACTTC.

This clone showed up just a few times. The CDR3 protein is CASSIISVGQGQAFF. The CDR3 DNA reads as TGTGCCAGTAGCATAATATCCGTTGGACAGGGGCAAGCTTTCTTT. The rearrangement links TRBV19 to TRBJ1-1, with TRBD1 matching 9 bases. The CDR3 length is 15 residues. V gave up 6 bases and J gave up 9 bases; unmatched junction bases: 14. Germline-derived CDR1 and CDR2 are LNHDA and SQIVND (reference sequence).

V gene TRBV6-1 combines with J gene TRBJ2-3, with 7 bases matching TRBD2. V shed 3 bases, J shed 4 bases, and the junction held 7 bases outside the gene matches. The CDR3 has 15 amino acids. Germline CDR1 reads MNHNS; CDR2 reads SASEGT. CDR3 protein: CASSDWEGGADTQYF. CDR3 nucleotides: TGTGCCAGCAGTGATTGGGAGGGCGGGGCAGATACGCAGTATTTT.

The chain recombines TRBV6-2 or TRBV6-3 with TRBJ2-3, with a possible D match to TRBD2 (7 bases). From germline, CDR1 is MNHEY and CDR2 SVGEGT. The CDR3 runs 14 residues. V was shortened by 6 bases and J by 7 bases, with 17 bases between the two germline ends. CDR3 sequence: CASSWRGPSNTQYF. The CDR3 DNA reads TGTGCCAGCAGCTGGCGGGGGCCCTCTAATACGCAGTATTTT.

In DNA, the CDR3 is TGTGCCAGCTCACCGGGACTCTCCGTGGCTGGGGCCAACGTCCTGACTTTC. This codes for CASSPGLSVAGANVLTF. V usage is TRBV18 and J usage is TRBJ2-6, with a possible D match to TRBD2 (6 bases). Germline V gives CDR1 KGHSH, CDR2 LQKENI. The V end lost 3 bases, the J end lost 2 bases, and 14 bases lay between the germline ends. The CDR3 consists of 17 residues. Full variable domain (rest looked up from reference TRBV18 and TRBJ2-6): NAGVMQNPRHLVRRRGQEARLRCSPMKGHSHVYWYRQLPEEGLKFMVYLQKENIIDESGMPKERFSAEFPKEGPSILRIQQVVRGDSAAYFCASSPGLSVAGANVLTFGAGSRLTVL.

The J gene is TRBJ1-1, the V gene TRBV5-8; D remains unclear. Per the germline V gene, CDR1 is SGHTS and CDR2 is YDEGEE. The CDR3 extends over 12 amino acids. The V and J ends lost 6 bases and 0 bases respectively, with 6 bases between them. The CDR3, as DNA: TGTGCCAGCATTCGTATGAACACTGAAGCTTTCTTT. This translates into CASIRMNTEAFF.

The V and J genes are TRBV4-1 and TRBJ2-5; 8 positions match TRBD2. CDR1 MGHRA and CDR2 YSYEKL come from the germline V gene. The CDR3 contains 17 residues. The junction had 8 bases not matched to a gene; V was cut back by 0 bases and J by 2 bases. The DNA for the CDR3 is TGCGCCAGCAGCCAAGACCCGGGGGTAGCGGGGCAAGAGACCCAGTACTTC. This sequence encodes CASSQDPGVAGQETQYF.

This chain links TRBV6-2 or TRBV6-3 with TRBJ1-2, with TRBD1 as a possible D gene (5 bases). CDR3 length: 15 residues. The ends were cut back, 6 bases at V and 8 bases at J, with 22 bases in the middle. Per the germline V gene, CDR1 is MNHEY and CDR2 is SVGEGT. The CDR3 sequence: CASSRFTAGLGGYTF. CDR3 sequence (DNA): TGTGCCAGCAGCCGCTTCACTGCAGGGCTAGGCGGCTACACCTTC.

This rearrangement joins TRBV11-3 to TRBJ1-2; D not certain. Germline V lookup: CDR1 SGHNT, CDR2 YENEEA. The CDR3 contains 11 residues. The germline V and J ends were trimmed by 10 bases and 5 bases, with 11 bases remaining between them. In DNA form, the CDR3 reads TGTGCCATCCACAGTGAATATGGCTACACCTTC. Translation: CAIHSEYGYTF.

V is TRBV27 and J is TRBJ1-3; 7 nucleotides align to TRBD1. The CDR3 is 18 residues long. CDR1 and CDR2 (germline): MNHEY, SMNVEV (reference sequence). With 2 bases clipped from V and 3 bases from J, the junction kept 13 bases outside the gene matches. CDR3: CASSLKEPRQGGGNTIYF. DNA of the CDR3: TGTGCCAGCAGTTTAAAGGAACCCCGACAGGGAGGTGGAAACACCATATATTTT.

The chain joins TRBV2 to TRBJ1-5; 8 positions agree with TRBD1. Trimming removed 6 bases from V and 1 base from J; junction bases left unmatched: 5. The CDR3 is 15 amino acids. The germline gives CDR1 SNHLY, CDR2 FYNNEI. The CDR3 DNA sequence: TGTGCCAGCAGGGAGGACAGGGCGAGCAATCAGCCCCAGCATTTT. It encodes CASREDRASNQPQHF. Together with reference TRBV2 and TRBJ1-5, the CDR3 gives the full variable domain: EPEVTQTPSHQVTQMGQEVILRCVPISNHLYFYWYRQILGQKVEFLVSFYNNEISEKSEIFDDQFSVERPDGSNFTLKIRSTKLEDSAMYFCASREDRASNQPQHFGDGTRLSIL.

This chain joins TRBV5-1 and TRBJ2-1; 9 bases map to TRBD1. CDR1 SGHRS and CDR2 YFSETQ come from the germline V gene. The CDR3 runs 14 residues. Trimming removed 5 bases from V and 5 bases from J; junction bases left unmatched: 5. In DNA, the CDR3 is TGCGCCAGCAGGCGGGGGACAGGGAACAATGAGCAGTTCTTC. Translation gives CASRRGTGNNEQFF.

This chain joins TRBV7-9 and TRBJ2-7; no clear D gene. Germline V CDR1 and CDR2: SEHNR, FQNEAQ (reference sequence). The CDR3 length is 15 residues. V was clipped by 5 bases and J by 1 base, with 15 bases between them. CDR3 DNA: TGTGCCAGCAGCGTTGACACGAGATCTTCCTACGAGCAGTACTTC. Protein product: CASSVDTRSSYEQYF.

The chain is built from TRBV3-1 (or the pseudogene TRBV3-2) and TRBJ1-5; TRBD1 agrees at 7 bases. V trimming: 3 bases; J trimming: 5 bases; junction bases outside the gene matches: 4. The CDR3 has 14 residues. The germline CDR1 and CDR2 sequences are LGHDT and YNNKEL (reference sequence). CDR3 nucleotides: TGTGCCAGCAGCCAGGCAGGGGGAGATCAGCCCCAGCATTTT. This gives the protein CASSQAGGDQPQHF.

This chain joins TRBV6-1 and TRBJ2-3; perhaps TRBD2 as D (5 bases). Germline CDR1 and CDR2: MNHNS and SASEGT. V lost 1 base to trimming and J lost 2 bases, with 13 bases between them. The CDR3 has 16 amino acids. In DNA, the CDR3 is TGTGCCAGCAGTGAAGGTGAGGGTGCCCACACAGATACGCAGTATTTT. It translates to CASSEGEGAHTDTQYF.

V and J are TRBV5-4 and TRBJ1-4; 7 positions match TRBD1. CDR3 length: 14 residues. Germline V lookup: CDR1 SGHNT, CDR2 YYREEE (reference sequence). V shed 3 bases and J 5 bases; nucleotides not matched to a gene: 4. The CDR3 sequence: CASSSKDRNEKLFF. CDR3 sequence (DNA): TGTGCCAGCAGCTCCAAGGACAGGAATGAAAAACTGTTTTTT. Supplemented by reference TRBV5-4 and TRBJ1-4, the full variable domain reads ETGVTQSPTHLIKTRGQQVTLRCSSQSGHNTVSWYQQALGQGPQFIFQYYREEENGRGNFPPRFSGLQFPNYSSELNVNALELDDSALYLCASSSKDRNEKLFFGSGTQLSVL.

The gene calls are TRBV30 and TRBJ2-3; tentatively, D is TRBD2 (5 bases). CDR3 size: 13 residues. From germline, CDR1 is GTSNPN and CDR2 SVGIG (reference sequence). Trimming removed 2 bases from V and 2 bases from J, with 8 bases in between. Here the CDR3 DNA reads TGTGCCTGGAGTAGGCTAGCCACAGATACGCAGTATTTT. This sequence encodes CAWSRLATDTQYF.

This clone has ten or more counts. The V and J genes are TRBV11-2 and TRBJ2-1; TRBD2 might be the D (6 bases). Germline values: CDR1 SGHAT, CDR2 FQNNGV. Trimming pared 1 base from V and 7 bases from J, leaving 14 bases between. The CDR3 sequence is 15 residues long. CDR3 residues: CASSLVGLPKNEQFF. CDR3 in DNA: TGTGCCAGCAGCTTAGTCGGACTACCTAAAAATGAGCAGTTCTTC.

Here the CDR3 reads CASTLGVGNYGYTF. CDR3 nucleotides: TGTGCCAGTACCCTAGGGGTTGGTAACTATGGCTACACCTTC. The V and J genes are TRBV19 and TRBJ1-2, with D possibly matching TRBD1 (5 bases). The germline V gene has CDR1 LNHDA and CDR2 SQIVND (reference sequence). V was cut by 7 bases and J by 1 base, with 13 bases left in between. CDR3 size: 14 residues.

This chain links TRBV7-2 with TRBJ1-1; no reliable D call. The V end lost 4 bases, the J end lost 1 base, and 7 bases lay between the germline ends. CDR1 is SGHTA, CDR2 FQGNSA, per germline. The CDR3 runs to 13 residues. CDR3 protein: CASSSQTNTEAFF. The CDR3 bases are TGTGCCAGCAGCTCACAGACGAACACTGAAGCTTTCTTT.

The chain is built from TRBV7-9 and TRBJ1-3; no definite D call. Germline CDR1 and CDR2: SEHNR and FQNEAQ (reference sequence). The germline V and J ends were trimmed by 3 bases and 1 base, with 7 bases remaining between them. CDR3 length equals 14 residues. CDR3 nucleotides: TGTGCCAGCAGCTTCCTTAGTTCTGGAAACACCATATATTTT. Translation: CASSFLSSGNTIYF.

This sequence joins TRBV6-5 and TRBJ1-6; the D is unclear. CDR3 length: 13 residues. Germline V lookup: CDR1 MNHEY, CDR2 SVGAGI. The V gene lost 6 bases and the J gene lost 2 bases, with 5 bases spanning the gap. CDR3 sequence: CASRAPYNSPLHF. The CDR3 region has the DNA TGTGCCAGCAGAGCTCCCTATAATTCACCCCTCCACTTT.

V is TRBV28 and J is TRBJ1-2, with a tentative D call TRBD1 (6 bases). V was clipped by 4 bases and J by 6 bases, with 6 bases between them. CDR1 and CDR2 from the germline V gene are MDHEN and SYDVKM. This CDR3 contains 11 residues. CDR3 protein: CASSYRDGYTF. CDR3 sequence (DNA): TGTGCCAGCAGTTACAGGGATGGCTACACCTTC.

The sample holds a few counts of this clone. This chain connects TRBV18 to TRBJ2-2, with D perhaps matching TRBD2 (5 bases). CDR3 length equals 15 residues. Trimming shortened V by 1 base and J by 5 bases, and 11 bases separated the two germline ends. CDR1 and CDR2 from the germline V gene are KGHSH and LQKENI. CDR3 sequence reads: CASSPREIETGELFF. DNA of the CDR3: TGTGCCAGCTCACCACGGGAGATAGAAACCGGGGAGCTGTTTTTT. Full variable domain (remainder filled in from reference TRBV18 and TRBJ2-2): NAGVMQNPRHLVRRRGQEARLRCSPMKGHSHVYWYRQLPEEGLKFMVYLQKENIIDESGMPKERFSAEFPKEGPSILRIQQVVRGDSAAYFCASSPREIETGELFFGEGSRLTVL.

V usage is TRBV9 and J usage is TRBJ2-3; TRBD1 agrees at 8 bases. After removal of 0 bases from V and 0 bases from J, the junction contained 6 bases not matched to a gene. CDR1 and CDR2 from the germline V gene are SGDLS and YYNGEE. CDR3 size: 17 residues. The CDR3 loop reads CASSVGTGTSSTDTQYF. CDR3 bases: TGTGCCAGCAGCGTAGGGACAGGGACCTCTAGCACAGATACGCAGTATTTT.

V gene TRBV9 combines with J gene TRBJ2-2, with 7 positions matching TRBD2. V lost 1 base to trimming and J lost 7 bases; unmatched junction nucleotides: 10. The length of the CDR3 is 16 residues. In germline, CDR1 is SGDLS, CDR2 YYNGEE. CDR3 sequence: CASSVHAGELGGELFF. CDR3 bases: TGTGCCAGCAGCGTACATGCGGGGGAGTTAGGCGGGGAGCTGTTTTTT.

The CDR3 DNA reads TGTGCCAGTAGTATAAAAAGGCAGGGGGCGTATGGCTACACCTTC. Its protein is CASSIKRQGAYGYTF. The chain has TRBV19 and TRBJ1-2, with 8 bases fitting TRBD1. The junction had 7 bases not matched to a gene; V was cut back by 2 bases and J by 5 bases. CDR3 length: 15 residues. Germline-derived CDR1 and CDR2 are LNHDA and SQIVND (reference sequence).

CDR3 amino acids: CASSQDNSRGSHEQFF. The CDR3 coding sequence is TGCGCCAGCAGCCAAGATAACTCCAGGGGTTCGCATGAGCAGTTCTTC. V gene TRBV4-3 combines with J gene TRBJ2-1, with a tentative D call TRBD1 (6 bases). The CDR3 spans 16 residues. V was shortened by 0 bases and J by 8 bases, with 17 bases between the two germline ends. From germline, CDR1 is LGHNA and CDR2 YSLEER.

The chain links TRBV3-1 (or the pseudogene TRBV3-2) to TRBJ1-4; tentative D call: TRBD1 (5 bases). The CDR3 totals 15 residues. Between the trimmed V and J ends, which lost 6 bases and 7 bases, there was a span of 18 bases. Germline V CDR1 and CDR2: LGHDT, YNNKEL (reference sequence). CDR3 loop: CASSYIWGNGEKLFF. The CDR3 DNA is TGTGCCAGCAGTTATATCTGGGGCAATGGTGAAAAACTGTTTTTT.